These T cell receptor beta chains were read from a single sample in a study of cytomegalovirus exposure and HLA in healthy donors. Profiled with immunoSEQ multiplex PCR; TCRdb holds only in-frame clones, not every one. The sample includes approximately 96,000 clones, approximately 79% of them seen just once. The sequenced sample was PBMCs. Receptors were obtained from a male donor in good health and CMV-seronegative. CDR3s include the opening cysteine and the closing phenylalanine or tryptophan. Each record gives: V gene, J gene, D gene, clone size, CDR3 DNA, CDR3 protein. The D gene is left open where the match is weak. A clone size is listed for some rows: how often the clone was seen (once, few, many), or a class if it is expanded.

V gene: TRBV5-4; J gene: TRBJ1-1; D gene: .; clone size: .; CDR3 DNA: TGTGCCAGCAGCTTGTGGGTCCACAGCGGTGAAGCTTTCTTT; CDR3 protein: CASSLWVHSGEAFF
V gene: TRBV25-1; J gene: TRBJ2-7; D gene: .; clone size: .; CDR3 DNA: TGTGCCAGCAGTCCCCCGGGACTGAGCTCCTACGAGCAGTACTTC; CDR3 protein: CASSPPGLSSYEQYF
V gene: TRBV6-6; J gene: TRBJ2-2; D gene: .; clone size: .; CDR3 DNA: TGTGCCAGCAGCCCGGTTACAGCTAACACCGGGGAGCTGTTTTTT; CDR3 protein: CASSPVTANTGELFF
V gene: TRBV19; J gene: TRBJ2-3; D gene: TRBD1; clone size: once; CDR3 DNA: TGTGCCAGTAGGACGGGACAGGGGGTTCCAGATACGCAGTATTTT; CDR3 protein: CASRTGQGVPDTQYF
V gene: TRBV7-6; J gene: TRBJ2-3; D gene: TRBD2; clone size: once; CDR3 DNA: TGTGCCAGCAGCTTAGGGGGCGGGAGATCAGATACGCAGTATTTT; CDR3 protein: CASSLGGGRSDTQYF
V gene: TRBV30; J gene: TRBJ1-2; D gene: .; clone size: .; CDR3 DNA: TGTGCCTGGAGTGGCCCCGCCACGGGGGGTAGCTATGGCTACACCTTC; CDR3 protein: CAWSGPATGGSYGYTF
V gene: TRBV6-4; J gene: TRBJ2-2; D gene: TRBD2; clone size: medium-sized; CDR3 DNA: TGTGCCAGCAGTGCTAGCGGGAGCACCGGGGAGCTGTTTTTT; CDR3 protein: CASSASGSTGELFF
V gene: TRBV18; J gene: TRBJ1-4; D gene: TRBD1; clone size: .; CDR3 DNA: TGTGCCAGCTCGTTCTCAGGGGGCCCCTATGAAAAACTGTTTTTT; CDR3 protein: CASSFSGGPYEKLFF
V gene: TRBV14; J gene: TRBJ2-5; D gene: .; clone size: .; CDR3 DNA: TGTGCCAGCAGCCAAGTATTAGAGACCCAGTACTTC; CDR3 protein: CASSQVLETQYF
V gene: TRBV4-3; J gene: TRBJ2-1; D gene: TRBD2; clone size: few; CDR3 DNA: TGCGCCAGCAGCCAAGATGCGGGAGACCTCTCCTACAATGAGCAGTTCTTC; CDR3 protein: CASSQDAGDLSYNEQFF
V gene: TRBV19; J gene: TRBJ2-1; D gene: TRBD1; clone size: .; CDR3 DNA: TGTGCCAGTAGTGCCCCCGGGACAGGGGTACGGGAGGAGCAGTTCTTC; CDR3 protein: CASSAPGTGVREEQFF
V gene: TRBV2; J gene: TRBJ2-1; D gene: .; clone size: .; CDR3 DNA: TGTGCCAGCAGGGGGACGGGGACATACAATGAGCAGTTCTTC; CDR3 protein: CASRGTGTYNEQFF
V gene: TRBV5-6; J gene: TRBJ1-2; D gene: TRBD1; clone size: few; CDR3 DNA: TGTGCCAGCAGCTCGGGACAGTTAAACTATGGCTACACCTTC; CDR3 protein: CASSSGQLNYGYTF
V gene: TRBV19; J gene: TRBJ2-5; D gene: TRBD2; clone size: .; CDR3 DNA: TGTGCCAGTAGTATAGCCTCGGGAGGAACCAAAGAGACCCAGTACTTC; CDR3 protein: CASSIASGGTKETQYF
V gene: TRBV2; J gene: TRBJ1-5; D gene: TRBD1; clone size: .; CDR3 DNA: TGTGCCAGCAGCCGGGACAGGAATCAGCCCCAGCATTTT; CDR3 protein: CASSRDRNQPQHF
V gene: TRBV9; J gene: TRBJ1-2; D gene: .; clone size: .; CDR3 DNA: TGTGCCAGCAGCGTAACCCCCTCAGTGAACTATGGCTACACCTTC; CDR3 protein: CASSVTPSVNYGYTF
V gene: TRBV5-6; J gene: TRBJ1-6; D gene: TRBD1; clone size: .; CDR3 DNA: TGTGCCAGCAGCCCATTGACAGGGGTCCCCTATAATTCACCCCTCCACTTT; CDR3 protein: CASSPLTGVPYNSPLHF
V gene: TRBV4-3; J gene: TRBJ2-1; D gene: .; clone size: few; CDR3 DNA: TGCGCCAGCAGCCAAGCTGGGGGGGCTGAGCAGTTCTTC; CDR3 protein: CASSQAGGAEQFF
V gene: TRBV2; J gene: TRBJ2-2; D gene: TRBD2; clone size: many; CDR3 DNA: TGTGCCAGCACCCCAAGACTAGCGATTCCCCCCGGGGAGCTGTTTTTT; CDR3 protein: CASTPRLAIPPGELFF
V gene: TRBV6-6; J gene: TRBJ1-1; D gene: .; clone size: .; CDR3 DNA: TGTGCCAGCAACCTCGCAGGTGAAGCTTTCTTT; CDR3 protein: CASNLAGEAFF
V gene: TRBV9; J gene: TRBJ1-4; D gene: TRBD1; clone size: .; CDR3 DNA: TGTGCCAGCAGCGCGTCAGGGGGTGAGGGTGAAAAACTGTTTTTT; CDR3 protein: CASSASGGEGEKLFF
V gene: TRBV4-3; J gene: TRBJ1-4; D gene: .; clone size: .; CDR3 DNA: TGCGCCAGCAGCCAAGATCCCACAAGTGGAGGTCAGCAGGATGAAAAACTGTTTTTT; CDR3 protein: CASSQDPTSGGQQDEKLFF
V gene: TRBV7-3; J gene: TRBJ2-1; D gene: TRBD2; clone size: .; CDR3 DNA: TGTGCCAGCAGCTTACCGGGAGGGCCTGGGGAGCAGTTCTTC; CDR3 protein: CASSLPGGPGEQFF
V gene: TRBV4-1; J gene: TRBJ2-1; D gene: TRBD2; clone size: once; CDR3 DNA: TGCGCCAGCAGTCACATTACAACGGGACTAGCGGTATACAATGAGCAGTTCTTC; CDR3 protein: CASSHITTGLAVYNEQFF
V gene: TRBV30; J gene: TRBJ2-6; D gene: .; clone size: .; CDR3 DNA: TGTGCCTGGAGTGCAGGGCCTGGGGCCAACGTCCTGACTTTC; CDR3 protein: CAWSAGPGANVLTF
V gene: TRBV2; J gene: TRBJ2-5; D gene: TRBD2; clone size: .; CDR3 DNA: TGTGCCAGCAGTGTCAAGGAGGTGGGAGCGGGAGGGGAGACCCAGTACTTC; CDR3 protein: CASSVKEVGAGGETQYF
V gene: TRBV19; J gene: TRBJ1-6; D gene: .; clone size: few; CDR3 DNA: TGTGCCAGCGGACCCAGGGGTGATTCACCCCTCCACTTT; CDR3 protein: CASGPRGDSPLHF
V gene: TRBV27; J gene: TRBJ2-1; D gene: TRBD2; clone size: .; CDR3 DNA: TGTGCCAGCAGTTTGGTAGCGGGAGGCCTCAATGAGCAGTTCTTC; CDR3 protein: CASSLVAGGLNEQFF
V gene: TRBV7-2; J gene: TRBJ2-7; D gene: TRBD2; clone size: .; CDR3 DNA: TGTGCCAGCAGCTTAGACGGGGCTAGCGGGGCAAGTCAGTACTTC; CDR3 protein: CASSLDGASGASQYF
V gene: TRBV5-6; J gene: TRBJ2-5; D gene: TRBD1; clone size: .; CDR3 DNA: TGTGCCAGCAGCTTGTACAGGACAGGGTATCGGGAGACCCAGTACTTC; CDR3 protein: CASSLYRTGYRETQYF
V gene: TRBV13; J gene: TRBJ2-7; D gene: TRBD1; clone size: .; CDR3 DNA: TGTGCCAGCAGCTTCCGACAGGGTTGGTACGAGCAGTACTTC; CDR3 protein: CASSFRQGWYEQYF
V gene: TRBV10-3; J gene: TRBJ1-1; D gene: TRBD1; clone size: .; CDR3 DNA: TGTGCCATCAGGGGGACAGGGGTCCCCAACACTGAAGCTTTCTTT; CDR3 protein: CAIRGTGVPNTEAFF
V gene: TRBV7-7; J gene: TRBJ2-5; D gene: TRBD1; clone size: .; CDR3 DNA: TGTGCTAGCAGCTCGGAGACGGGACAGGGGACTCAAGAGACCCAGTACTTC; CDR3 protein: CASSSETGQGTQETQYF
V gene: TRBV19; J gene: TRBJ1-2; D gene: TRBD1; clone size: .; CDR3 DNA: TGTGCCAGTAGTCCCGGGACAGGGGTAAACTATGGCTACACCTTC; CDR3 protein: CASSPGTGVNYGYTF
V gene: TRBV5-8; J gene: TRBJ2-5; D gene: TRBD2; clone size: .; CDR3 DNA: TGTGCCAGCACCCTGACGGGCGGGGAGGGAGAGACCCAGTACTTC; CDR3 protein: CASTLTGGEGETQYF
V gene: TRBV7-8; J gene: TRBJ2-7; D gene: .; clone size: .; CDR3 DNA: TGTGCCAGCAGCCAAAGCGGAGGGGGAGGGCCCTACGAGCAGTACTTC; CDR3 protein: CASSQSGGGGPYEQYF
V gene: TRBV5-1; J gene: TRBJ2-3; D gene: TRBD1; clone size: .; CDR3 DNA: TGCGCCAGCAGCTTGTGGGGACAGGGAGGGAGCACAGATACGCAGTATTTT; CDR3 protein: CASSLWGQGGSTDTQYF
V gene: TRBV29-1; J gene: TRBJ2-1; D gene: TRBD2; clone size: .; CDR3 DNA: TGCAGCGTCTATGAAGGGGGCGGGAGGGCCTACAATGAGCAGTTCTTC; CDR3 protein: CSVYEGGGRAYNEQFF
V gene: TRBV27; J gene: TRBJ1-2; D gene: TRBD1; clone size: .; CDR3 DNA: TGTGCCAGCAGTTTATCACAGGGGGTTAACCTCTATGGCTACACCTTC; CDR3 protein: CASSLSQGVNLYGYTF
V gene: TRBV4-1; J gene: TRBJ2-3; D gene: TRBD2; clone size: few; CDR3 DNA: TGCGCCAGCAGCCTTAAGTCGGTAGCGGGAGCGCGGGGAGATACGCAGTATTTT; CDR3 protein: CASSLKSVAGARGDTQYF
V gene: TRBV5-1; J gene: TRBJ2-2; D gene: .; clone size: .; CDR3 DNA: TGCGCCAGCAGCAGGGCAGGGCCGAACACCGGGGAGCTGTTTTTT; CDR3 protein: CASSRAGPNTGELFF
V gene: TRBV27; J gene: TRBJ2-1; D gene: .; clone size: .; CDR3 DNA: TGTGCCAGCAGATACGATACAGACATTGAGCAGTTCTTC; CDR3 protein: CASRYDTDIEQFF
V gene: TRBV4-1; J gene: TRBJ2-5; D gene: .; clone size: once; CDR3 DNA: TGCGCCAGCAGCCAAGACCCCTACGACAGTCTGGAAGAGACCCAGTACTTC; CDR3 protein: CASSQDPYDSLEETQYF